The clone carrying this T cell receptor (beta chain) was seen only a few times. Its specificity is unknown. The PCR made use of 60 Vbeta and 13 Jbeta primers. Repertoires were generated with immunoSEQ multiplex PCR, while TCRdb's copy carries only in-frame clones and drops some. The table lists about 190,000 clones, over 60% of them singletons. This specimen belongs to a study of cytomegalovirus exposure and HLA in healthy donors. Turning to the study itself: In an earlier analysis, around 100 million unique TCR beta sequences were found from 150 million to 200 million T cells.

Notes on the study in general: As was reported, the HLA-A and HLA-B alleles of most subjects were accurately predicted from TCR beta sequences. Cytomegalovirus status, reportedly, was diagnosed with high specificity and sensitivity by the classifier. Trimming of TCR beta V- and J-genes showed a link, identified in a later analysis, to a missense DCLRE1C variant.

Unmatched junction bases numbered 9, after V lost 5 bases and J lost 3 bases. Per germline, CDR1 SGHTA and CDR2 FQGNSA. The CDR3 runs 15 residues. What was sequenced was PBMCs. This receptor was obtained from a man between 25 and 39 years old in good health and CMV-seropositive. V usage is TRBV7-2 and J usage is TRBJ2-5, with TRBD2 matching over 7 bases. The CDR3 sequence: CASSSRAGVEETQYF. The CDR3, as DNA: TGTGCCAGCAGCAGTAGGGCGGGAGTCGAAGAGACCCAGTACTTC.